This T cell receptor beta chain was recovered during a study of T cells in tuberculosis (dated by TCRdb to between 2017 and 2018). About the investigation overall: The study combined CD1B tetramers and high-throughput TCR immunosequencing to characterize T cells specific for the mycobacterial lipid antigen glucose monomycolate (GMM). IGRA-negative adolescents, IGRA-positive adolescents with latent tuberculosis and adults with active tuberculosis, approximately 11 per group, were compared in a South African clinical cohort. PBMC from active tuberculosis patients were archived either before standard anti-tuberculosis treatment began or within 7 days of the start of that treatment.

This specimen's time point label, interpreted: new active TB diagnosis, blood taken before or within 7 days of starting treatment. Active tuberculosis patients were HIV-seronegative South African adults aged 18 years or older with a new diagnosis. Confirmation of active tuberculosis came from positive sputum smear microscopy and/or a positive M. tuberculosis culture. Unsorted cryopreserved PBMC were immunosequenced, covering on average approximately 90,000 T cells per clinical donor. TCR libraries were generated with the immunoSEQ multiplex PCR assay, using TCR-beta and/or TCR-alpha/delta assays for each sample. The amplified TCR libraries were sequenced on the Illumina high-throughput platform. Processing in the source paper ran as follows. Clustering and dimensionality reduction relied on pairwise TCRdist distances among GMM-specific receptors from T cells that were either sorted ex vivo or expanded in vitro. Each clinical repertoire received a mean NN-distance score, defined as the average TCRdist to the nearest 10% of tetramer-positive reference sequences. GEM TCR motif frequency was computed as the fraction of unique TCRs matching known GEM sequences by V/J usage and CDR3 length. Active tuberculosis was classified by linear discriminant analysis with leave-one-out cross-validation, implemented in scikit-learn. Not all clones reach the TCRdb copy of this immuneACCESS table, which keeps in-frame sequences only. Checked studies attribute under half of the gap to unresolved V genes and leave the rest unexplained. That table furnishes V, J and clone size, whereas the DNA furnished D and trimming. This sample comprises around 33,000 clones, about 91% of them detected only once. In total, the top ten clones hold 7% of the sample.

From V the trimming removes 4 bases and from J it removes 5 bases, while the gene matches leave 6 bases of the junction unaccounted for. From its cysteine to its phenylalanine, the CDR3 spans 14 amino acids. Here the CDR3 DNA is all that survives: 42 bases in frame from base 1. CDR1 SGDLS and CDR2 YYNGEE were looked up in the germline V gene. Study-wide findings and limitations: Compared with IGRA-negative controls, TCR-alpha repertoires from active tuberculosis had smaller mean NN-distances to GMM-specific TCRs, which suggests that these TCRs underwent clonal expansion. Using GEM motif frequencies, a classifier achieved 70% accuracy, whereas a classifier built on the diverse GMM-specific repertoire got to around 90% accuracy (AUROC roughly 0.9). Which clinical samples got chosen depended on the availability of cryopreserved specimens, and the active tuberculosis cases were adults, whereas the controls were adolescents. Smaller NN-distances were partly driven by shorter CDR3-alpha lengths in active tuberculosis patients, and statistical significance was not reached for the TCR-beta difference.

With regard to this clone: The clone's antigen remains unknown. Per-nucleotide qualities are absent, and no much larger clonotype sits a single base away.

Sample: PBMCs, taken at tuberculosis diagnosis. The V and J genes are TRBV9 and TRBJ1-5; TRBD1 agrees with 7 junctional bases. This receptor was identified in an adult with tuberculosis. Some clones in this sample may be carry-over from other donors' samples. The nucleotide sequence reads TGTGCCAGCAGCCCCGGGACAGCGGATCAGCCCCAGCATTTT. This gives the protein CASSPGTADQPQHF.